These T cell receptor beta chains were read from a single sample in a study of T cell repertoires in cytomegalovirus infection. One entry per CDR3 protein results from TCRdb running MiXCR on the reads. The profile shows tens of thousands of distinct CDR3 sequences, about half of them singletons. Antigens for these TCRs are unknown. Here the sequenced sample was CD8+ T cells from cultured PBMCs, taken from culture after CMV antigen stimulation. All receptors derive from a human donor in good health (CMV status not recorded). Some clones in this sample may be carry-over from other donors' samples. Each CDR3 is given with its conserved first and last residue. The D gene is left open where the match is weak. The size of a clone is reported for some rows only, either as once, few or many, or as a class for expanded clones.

CDR3aa: CASSLALGGEETQYF
CDR3nt: TGTGCCAGCAGCTTAGCTTTGGGGGGTGAAGAGACCCAGTACTTC
v_gene: TRBV7-8
abundance: .
d_gene: .
j_gene: TRBJ2-5

CDR3aa: CASRPGRGGVNEQFF
CDR3nt: TGTGCCAGTAGACCCGGGCGGGGAGGGGTCAATGAGCAGTTCTTC
v_gene: TRBV19
abundance: .
d_gene: TRBD2
j_gene: TRBJ2-1

CDR3aa: CASRERSHSYEQYF
CDR3nt: TGTGCCAGCAGAGAACGGTCCCACTCCTACGAGCAGTACTTC
v_gene: TRBV12-3/TRBV12-4
abundance: few
d_gene: .
j_gene: TRBJ2-7

CDR3aa: CASSYVGGTEAFF
CDR3nt: TGTGCCAGCAGTTACGTGGGGGGCACTGAAGCTTTCTTT
v_gene: TRBV6-8
abundance: .
d_gene: .
j_gene: TRBJ1-1

CDR3aa: CASSPLDRVDETQYF
CDR3nt: TGTGCCAGCAGTCCCCTCGATCGCGTCGATGAGACCCAGTACTTC
v_gene: TRBV28
abundance: few
d_gene: .
j_gene: TRBJ2-5

CDR3aa: CASSLVLATIMNTGELFF
CDR3nt: TGTGCCAGCAGCTTAGTTCTAGCGACTATTATGAACACCGGGGAGCTGTTTTTT
v_gene: TRBV11-2
abundance: .
d_gene: .
j_gene: TRBJ2-2

CDR3aa: CASSLSTGAQETQYF
CDR3nt: TGTGCCAGCAGTTTGTCGACAGGGGCCCAAGAGACCCAGTACTTC
v_gene: TRBV12-3/TRBV12-4
abundance: .
d_gene: TRBD1
j_gene: TRBJ2-5

CDR3aa: CASGSRGGARDEQFF
CDR3nt: TGTGCTAGTGGTTCTCGCGGGGGGGCCAGGGATGAGCAGTTCTTC
v_gene: TRBV12-5
abundance: few
d_gene: TRBD2
j_gene: TRBJ2-1

CDR3aa: CASSISGPKIWGTDTQYF
CDR3nt: TGTGCCAGTAGTATCTCGGGACCAAAGATCTGGGGCACAGATACGCAGTATTTT
v_gene: TRBV19
abundance: .
d_gene: .
j_gene: TRBJ2-3

CDR3aa: CVTETRTGGGYTF
CDR3nt: TGTGTCACCGAAACCCGGACAGGGGGCGGCTACACCTTC
v_gene: TRBV7-3
abundance: few
d_gene: TRBD1
j_gene: TRBJ1-2

CDR3aa: CASSPRQGSYEQYF
CDR3nt: TGTGCCAGCAGCCCCAGACAGGGTTCCTACGAGCAGTACTTC
v_gene: TRBV7-6
abundance: .
d_gene: TRBD1
j_gene: TRBJ2-7

CDR3aa: CASSPRRGGNEQFF
CDR3nt: TGTGCCAGCAGCCCCCGACGGGGGGGCAATGAGCAGTTCTTC
v_gene: TRBV11-3
abundance: .
d_gene: TRBD2
j_gene: TRBJ2-1

CDR3aa: CASSGLAGGLGIYNEQFF
CDR3nt: TGTGCCAGCAGTGGACTAGCGGGAGGACTCGGGATATACAATGAGCAGTTCTTC
v_gene: TRBV5-5
abundance: .
d_gene: TRBD2
j_gene: TRBJ2-1

CDR3aa: CASSLGDRADGRHEQYF
CDR3nt: TGTGCCAGCAGCTTGGGTGACAGGGCCGACGGGAGGCACGAGCAGTACTTC
v_gene: TRBV5-4
abundance: .
d_gene: .
j_gene: TRBJ2-7

CDR3aa: CASSPYTGAMAEAFF
CDR3nt: TGTGCCAGCAGCCCCTATACAGGGGCGATGGCTGAAGCTTTCTTT
v_gene: TRBV7-6
abundance: .
d_gene: TRBD1
j_gene: TRBJ1-1

CDR3aa: CASSRRARDLAKNIQYF
CDR3nt: TGTGCCAGCAGCCGAAGGGCCAGGGACCTAGCCAAAAACATTCAGTACTTC
v_gene: TRBV7-9
abundance: .
d_gene: .
j_gene: TRBJ2-4

CDR3aa: CASSSSGRAVNEQFF
CDR3nt: TGTGCCAGCAGCTCTAGCGGGAGGGCCGTGAATGAGCAGTTCTTC
v_gene: TRBV6-1
abundance: .
d_gene: TRBD2
j_gene: TRBJ2-1

CDR3aa: CSARVGGRQQPQHF
CDR3nt: TGCAGTGCTAGAGTGGGGGGGCGCCAGCAGCCCCAGCATTTT
v_gene: TRBV20-1
abundance: .
d_gene: .
j_gene: TRBJ1-5

CDR3aa: CASSLRKTGASYEQYF
CDR3nt: TGTGCCAGCAGTCTTAGAAAGACAGGGGCTTCCTACGAGCAGTACTTC
v_gene: TRBV12-3/TRBV12-4
abundance: .
d_gene: TRBD1
j_gene: TRBJ2-7

CDR3aa: CASSLVGQGDQPQHF
CDR3nt: TGTGCCAGCAGCTTAGTGGGACAGGGAGATCAGCCCCAGCATTTT
v_gene: TRBV7-8
abundance: .
d_gene: TRBD1
j_gene: TRBJ1-5

CDR3aa: CASSLALTSEDGYTF
CDR3nt: TGTGCCAGCAGCTTAGCGCTGACCTCAGAGGATGGCTACACCTTC
v_gene: TRBV7-4
abundance: .
d_gene: .
j_gene: TRBJ1-2

CDR3aa: CASSPRFRLDSYEQYF
CDR3nt: TGTGCCAGCAGCCCCCGATTTCGGTTGGACTCCTACGAGCAGTACTTC
v_gene: TRBV6-8
abundance: .
d_gene: .
j_gene: TRBJ2-7

CDR3aa: CASSLIGVPQFF
CDR3nt: TGTGCCAGCAGCTTAATAGGCGTCCCGCAGTTCTTC
v_gene: TRBV7-3
abundance: .
d_gene: .
j_gene: TRBJ2-1

CDR3aa: CASSSMRDTQYF
CDR3nt: TGTGCCAGCAGCTCAATGAGGGATACGCAGTATTTT
v_gene: TRBV11-2
abundance: few
d_gene: .
j_gene: TRBJ2-3

CDR3aa: CASSSLGTGPRGEKLFF
CDR3nt: TGTGCCAGCAGTTCCCTCGGGACAGGGCCTCGGGGTGAAAAACTGTTTTTT
v_gene: TRBV12-3/TRBV12-4
abundance: few
d_gene: TRBD1
j_gene: TRBJ1-4

CDR3aa: CASSILPGQGSHEQYF
CDR3nt: TGTGCCAGTAGTATCCTACCGGGACAGGGGTCCCACGAGCAGTACTTC
v_gene: TRBV19
abundance: .
d_gene: TRBD1
j_gene: TRBJ2-7

CDR3aa: CASSSHGVSEQFF
CDR3nt: TGTGCCAGCAGCTCCCATGGGGTCTCAGAGCAGTTCTTC
v_gene: TRBV7-8
abundance: few
d_gene: .
j_gene: TRBJ2-1

CDR3aa: CASSLEVNLNTEAFF
CDR3nt: TGTGCCAGCAGCTTAGAGGTGAACCTCAACACTGAAGCTTTCTTT
v_gene: TRBV7-2
abundance: .
d_gene: .
j_gene: TRBJ1-1

CDR3aa: CASSTRTGDNQPQHF
CDR3nt: TGCGCCAGCAGCACCCGGACAGGGGACAATCAGCCCCAGCATTTT
v_gene: TRBV4-1
abundance: few
d_gene: TRBD1
j_gene: TRBJ1-5